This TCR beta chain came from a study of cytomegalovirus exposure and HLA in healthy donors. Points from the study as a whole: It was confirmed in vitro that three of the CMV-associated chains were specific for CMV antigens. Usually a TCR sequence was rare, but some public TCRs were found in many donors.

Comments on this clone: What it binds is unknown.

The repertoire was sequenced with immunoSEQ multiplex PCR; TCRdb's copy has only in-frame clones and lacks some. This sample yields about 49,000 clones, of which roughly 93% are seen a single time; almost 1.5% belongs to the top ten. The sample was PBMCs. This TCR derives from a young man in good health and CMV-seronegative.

CDR3 DNA sequence: TGTGCCAGCAGTGAACAGGGTGGAGATTACGAGCAGTACTTC. Translating it yields CASSEQGGDYEQYF. The J gene is TRBJ2-7, the V gene TRBV2; D is possibly TRBD1 (5 bases). Germline V CDR1 and CDR2: SNHLY, FYNNEI. V was clipped by 2 bases and J by 4 bases, with 12 bases between them. This CDR3 has 14 residues.